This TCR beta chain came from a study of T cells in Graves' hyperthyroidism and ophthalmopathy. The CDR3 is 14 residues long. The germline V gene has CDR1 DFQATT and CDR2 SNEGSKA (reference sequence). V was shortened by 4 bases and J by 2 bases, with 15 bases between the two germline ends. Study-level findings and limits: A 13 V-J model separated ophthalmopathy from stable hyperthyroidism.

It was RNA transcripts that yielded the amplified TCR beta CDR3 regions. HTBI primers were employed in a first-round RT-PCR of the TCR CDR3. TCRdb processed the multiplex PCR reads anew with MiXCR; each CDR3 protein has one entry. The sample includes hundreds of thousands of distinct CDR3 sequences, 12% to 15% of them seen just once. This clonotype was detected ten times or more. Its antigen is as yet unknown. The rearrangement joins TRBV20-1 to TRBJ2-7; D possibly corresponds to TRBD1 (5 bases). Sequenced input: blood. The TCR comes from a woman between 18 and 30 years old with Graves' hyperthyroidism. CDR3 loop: CSAKGRERTYEQYF. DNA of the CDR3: TGCAGTGCTAAAGGCAGGGAACGTACCTACGAGCAGTACTTC.